Presented here are 32 T cell receptor beta chains from one specimen sequenced in a study of OX40 agonist ivuxolimab in advanced cancers. The library was obtained by the immunoSEQ multiplex PCR assay. TCRdb carries this immuneACCESS record with in-frame sequences only. Its versions omit some clonotypes, under half of them owing to an unresolved V gene in the studies checked, with the rest unexplained. Counted in this sample were around 92,000 clones; over 65% of them appeared once. Around 2.7% of the sample is held by the ten biggest clonotypes. This sample comprised CD4+ or CD8+ T cells sorted from blood, obtained in a trial of the OX40 agonist ivuxolimab. The source of these receptors is an adult with an advanced solid tumor such as melanoma, head and neck, liver or kidney cancer.

This chain connects TRBV28 to TRBJ1-5; no clear D gene. Germline CDR1 is MDHEN and CDR2 is SYDVKM. This CDR3 contains 17 residues. V was cut by 4 bases and J by 1 base, with 17 bases left in between. DNA for the CDR3: TGTGCCAGCAGTTCCCTGGGAGCACTAGGGAGCAATCAGCCCCAGCATTTT. It yields the protein CASSSLGALGSNQPQHF. The whole variable domain, remainder taken from reference TRBV28 and TRBJ1-5, is DVKVTQSSRYLVKRTGEKVFLECVQDMDHENMFWYRQDPGLGLRLIYFSYDVKMKEKGDIPEGYSVSREKKERFSLILESASTNQTSMYLCASSSLGALGSNQPQHFGDGTRLSIL.

CDR3 amino acids: CASSTGVGTDTQYF. In nucleotides, the CDR3 is TGTGCCAGCTCGACAGGGGTTGGCACAGATACGCAGTATTTT. The chain has TRBV19 and TRBJ2-3; 8 nucleotides match TRBD1. The CDR3 is 14 amino acids. Germline lookup yields CDR1 LNHDA and CDR2 SQIVND (reference sequence). Trimming at V came to 9 bases and at J to 1 base, leaving 6 bases not matched to a gene.

In its sample, this clone was seen a few times. The V gene is TRBV7-9, the J gene TRBJ1-5; D ambiguous. Germline V gene lookup returns CDR1 SEHNR and CDR2 FQNEAQ (reference sequence). Trimming removed 3 bases at V and 6 bases at J, with 9 bases between. The CDR3 has 13 residues. CDR3 region: CASSFLEGQPQHF. CDR3 coding DNA: TGTGCCAGCAGCTTTCTGGAGGGTCAGCCCCAGCATTTT. Based on the CDR3 plus reference TRBV7-9 and TRBJ1-5, the full variable domain is DTGVSQNPRHKITKRGQNVTFRCDPISEHNRLYWYRQTLGQGPEFLTYFQNEAQLEKSRLLSDRFSAERPKGSFSTLEIQRTEQGDSAMYLCASSFLEGQPQHFGDGTRLSIL.

This chain uses TRBV27 with TRBJ1-6; 7 nucleotides line up with TRBD1. The germline V gene encodes CDR1 MNHEY and CDR2 SMNVEV (reference sequence). This CDR3 region has 14 residues. J lost 8 bases, V lost 10 bases, and 11 bases had no gene match. The CDR3 nucleotides read TGTGCCACCAGCCCGGGACAGACTTATTCACCCCTCCACTTT. Translated: CATSPGQTYSPLHF.

J is TRBJ2-7 and V is TRBV6-5, with 11 bases lining up with TRBD1. Germline V gene lookup returns CDR1 MNHEY and CDR2 SVGAGI. The CDR3 has 15 amino acids. The trim removed 0 bases at V and 4 bases at J, leaving 2 bases unmatched. The CDR3 region has the DNA TGTGCCAGCAGTTACTCAGGACAGGGGGCGTACGAGCAGTACTTC. Its protein product is CASSYSGQGAYEQYF.

The rearrangement links TRBV5-1 to TRBJ2-5; 11 nucleotides match TRBD2. Germline-derived CDR1 and CDR2 are SGHRS and YFSETQ. V trimming: 5 bases; J trimming: 1 base; junction bases outside the gene matches: 1. This CDR3 comprises 14 residues. CDR3 coding DNA: TGCGCCAGCAGTACTAGCGGGGGCCAAGAGACCCAGTACTTC. Amino acid sequence: CASSTSGGQETQYF.

This clone was found once. The gene calls are TRBV19 and TRBJ1-1, with TRBD1 matching over 7 bases. Germline CDR1 is LNHDA and CDR2 is SQIVND (reference sequence). The trim removed 11 bases at V and 1 base at J, leaving 10 bases unmatched. The CDR3 length is 14 residues. DNA for the CDR3: TGTGCCGCTTCCCGGGACAGCCGGAACACTGAAGCTTTCTTT. Its translation is CAASRDSRNTEAFF.

The genes are TRBV18 and TRBJ1-4, with a possible D match to TRBD1 (5 bases). The CDR3 totals 15 residues. Trimming removed 6 bases from V and 1 base from J, with 12 bases in between. In germline, CDR1 is KGHSH, CDR2 LQKENI. The CDR3 here is CASSLQGGTNEKLFF. CDR3 nucleotides: TGTGCCAGCTCTCTTCAGGGAGGAACTAATGAAAAACTGTTTTTT. Full variable domain (outside the CDR3, taken from reference TRBV18 and TRBJ1-4): NAGVMQNPRHLVRRRGQEARLRCSPMKGHSHVYWYRQLPEEGLKFMVYLQKENIIDESGMPKERFSAEFPKEGPSILRIQQVVRGDSAAYFCASSLQGGTNEKLFFGSGTQLSVL.

The V call is TRBV19, the J call TRBJ1-1; maybe TRBD1 (6 bases). Germline assignment: CDR1 LNHDA and CDR2 SQIVND (reference sequence). The CDR3 is 15 amino acids. V was trimmed by 6 bases and J by 3 bases, leaving 17 bases between them. The CDR3 spells CASSTVGGLDTEAFF. In nucleotides, the CDR3 is TGTGCCAGTAGCACCGTGGGGGGGCTGGACACTGAAGCTTTCTTT.

The chain has TRBV28 and TRBJ1-2, with TRBD1 identical over 9 bases. Germline V gives CDR1 MDHEN, CDR2 SYDVKM. CDR3 length equals 15 residues. Unmatched junction bases numbered 10, after V lost 7 bases and J lost 4 bases. CDR3 sequence reads: CASNGPGQGLYGYTF. The CDR3 region has the DNA TGTGCCAGCAACGGGCCGGGACAGGGACTCTATGGCTACACCTTC.

J is TRBJ1-6 and V is TRBV11-1; 8 bases are shared with TRBD1. Germline values: CDR1 SGHAT, CDR2 FQDESV (reference sequence). This CDR3 has 14 residues. Trimming at V came to 1 base and at J to 9 bases, leaving 2 bases not matched to a gene. In DNA form, the CDR3 reads TGTGCCAGCAGCTTAGGACAGGGGACTTCACCCCTCCACTTT. The encoded protein is CASSLGQGTSPLHF.

The chain is built from TRBV5-4 and TRBJ2-4; possibly TRBD1 or TRBD2 for D (6 bases each). Germline V gene data show CDR1 as SGHNT and CDR2 as YYREEE (reference sequence). V was clipped by 0 bases and J by 2 bases, with 12 bases between them. The CDR3 totals 16 residues. The DNA for the CDR3 is TGTGCCAGCAGCTTGGCCGGGGGCGAAACCAAAAACATTCAGTACTTC. This encodes CASSLAGGETKNIQYF.

CDR3 region: CASMRARGGTEAFF. CDR3 bases: TGTGCCAGCATGAGGGCGAGGGGGGGCACTGAAGCTTTCTTT. This rearrangement joins TRBV25-1 to TRBJ1-1; maybe TRBD1 (6 bases). CDR3 size: 14 residues. Germline-derived CDR1 and CDR2 are MGHDK and SYGVNS. The V and J ends lost 7 bases and 4 bases respectively, with 16 bases between them.

The chain joins TRBV5-1 to TRBJ2-3; D remains ambiguous. CDR1 and CDR2 from the germline V gene are SGHRS and YFSETQ. There are 15 residues in the CDR3. Trimming took off 7 bases at V and 5 bases at J, with 20 bases between the two ends. The CDR3 loop reads CASSTQAGTGDTQYF. CDR3 DNA: TGCGCCAGCTCTACCCAGGCCGGAACGGGAGATACGCAGTATTTT.

The V and J genes are TRBV29-1 and TRBJ2-2; weak D call: TRBD2 (6 bases). V lost 4 bases to trimming and J lost 7 bases, with 16 bases between them. CDR1 and CDR2 (germline): SQVTM, ANQGSEA. The CDR3 totals 14 residues. The CDR3 bases are TGCAGCGTTGTTAAGGGAATGCGGGACGGGGAGCTGTTTTTT. This codes for CSVVKGMRDGELFF.

J is TRBJ2-5 and V is TRBV6-5; TRBD1 matches at 8 bases. Per the germline V gene, CDR1 is MNHEY and CDR2 is SVGAGI. The CDR3 covers 14 residues. With V trimmed by 5 bases and J by 5 bases, 7 bases remained unmatched. DNA of the CDR3: TGTGCCAGCAGTCCCCCCCAGGGGGCGGAGACCCAGTACTTC. Protein: CASSPPQGAETQYF.

The chain joins TRBV5-4 to TRBJ1-2; D is undetermined. The V end lost 2 bases, the J end lost 0 bases, and 8 bases lay between the germline ends. The CDR3 is 14 amino acids. CDR1 is SGHNT and CDR2 is YYREEE in the germline V gene (reference sequence). CDR3 in amino acids: CASSLNLPNYGYTF. The CDR3 bases are TGTGCCAGCAGCTTAAACCTCCCTAACTATGGCTACACCTTC.

The chain has TRBV5-4 and TRBJ2-1, with 11 bases that match TRBD1. Per germline, CDR1 SGHNT and CDR2 YYREEE (reference sequence). Germline trimming cut 3 bases from V and 3 bases from J; bases unmatched to any gene: 5. The CDR3 covers 16 residues. CDR3 protein: CASSSGGTGGYNEQFF. CDR3 nucleotides: TGTGCCAGCAGCTCCGGAGGGACAGGGGGCTACAATGAGCAGTTCTTC.

The J gene is TRBJ2-2, the V gene TRBV5-4, with no clear D. There are 11 residues in the CDR3. Trimming pared 7 bases from V and 8 bases from J, leaving 9 bases between. CDR1 and CDR2 from the germline V gene are SGHNT and YYREEE (reference sequence). The CDR3 sequence: CASEEGGELFF. For the CDR3, the DNA is TGTGCCAGCGAGGAAGGTGGGGAGCTGTTTTTT.

V is TRBV18 and J is TRBJ1-1; D is unclear. CDR3 length equals 18 residues. Germline CDR1 and CDR2: KGHSH and LQKENI. Between the trimmed V and J ends, which lost 0 bases and 0 bases, there was a span of 17 bases. The CDR3 sequence is CASSPPGLGSPMNTEAFF. DNA of the CDR3: TGTGCCAGCTCACCACCGGGTTTGGGCAGCCCGATGAACACTGAAGCTTTCTTT.

The V and J genes are TRBV2 and TRBJ2-7; 8 positions agree with TRBD1. J lost 0 bases, V lost 4 bases, and 5 bases had no gene match. CDR1 is SNHLY and CDR2 is FYNNEI in the germline V gene. The CDR3 loop spans 15 amino acids. In DNA, the CDR3 is TGTGCCAGCAGTGGGGACAGGATGAGCTCCTACGAGCAGTACTTC. It encodes CASSGDRMSSYEQYF. The variable domain in full, completed from reference TRBV2 and TRBJ2-7, reads EPEVTQTPSHQVTQMGQEVILRCVPISNHLYFYWYRQILGQKVEFLVSFYNNEISEKSEIFDDQFSVERPDGSNFTLKIRSTKLEDSAMYFCASSGDRMSSYEQYFGPGTRLTVT.

V and J are TRBV4-2 and TRBJ2-1; maybe TRBD2 (6 bases). Germline CDR1 and CDR2: LGHNA and YNFKEQ. V was trimmed by 8 bases and J by 10 bases, leaving 33 bases between them. The CDR3 runs to 18 residues. This CDR3 reads CASRPSRGRTEGRGEQFF. For the CDR3, the DNA is TGTGCCAGCCGACCCAGCCGAGGTCGGACGGAGGGTCGGGGCGAGCAGTTCTTC.

The V call is TRBV30, the J call TRBJ1-6, with 11 nucleotides matching TRBD1. This CDR3 has 18 amino acids. Germline CDR1 is GTSNPN and CDR2 is SVGIG (reference sequence). V shed 3 bases, J shed 0 bases, and the junction held 7 bases outside the gene matches. In DNA, the CDR3 is TGTGCCTGGAGCGCCTGGGACAGGGGGAGCTCCTATAATTCACCCCTCCACTTT. This codes for CAWSAWDRGSSYNSPLHF.

The chain employs TRBV7-9 and TRBJ1-1; TRBD1 is a possible D gene (5 bases). The CDR3 is 17 residues long. Germline V gene sequence: CDR1 SEHNR, CDR2 FQNEAQ (reference sequence). V lost 5 bases, J lost 0 bases, and 19 bases lay in between. The chain's CDR3 is CASSPNLGTGLNTEAFF. The CDR3 coding sequence is TGTGCCAGCAGCCCGAATCTCGGAACAGGTTTGAACACTGAAGCTTTCTTT.

The count of this clone is one. V and J are TRBV10-3 and TRBJ1-1, with 7 bases that match TRBD1. Germline-derived CDR1 and CDR2 are ENHRY and SYGVKD. V was pared by 8 bases and J by 3 bases, with 9 bases of the junction left unmatched. The CDR3 has 14 residues. The CDR3 DNA is TGTGCCATCGGACAGGTCGGCGCGTACACTGAAGCTTTCTTT. Translated, it gives CAIGQVGAYTEAFF.

CDR3 protein: CASSLTDYGYTF. The CDR3 region has the DNA TGTGCCAGTAGTTTGACAGACTATGGCTACACCTTC. V is TRBV19 and J is TRBJ1-2; weak D call: TRBD1 (5 bases). Trimming shortened V by 5 bases and J by 3 bases, and 7 bases separated the two germline ends. CDR1 is LNHDA and CDR2 is SQIVND in the germline V gene (reference sequence). This CDR3 is 12 amino acids long.

The chain employs TRBV28 and TRBJ1-5; tentatively, D is TRBD1 (5 bases). Germline-derived CDR1 and CDR2 are MDHEN and SYDVKM. The CDR3 is made up of 13 amino acids. Trimming cost V 5 bases and J 4 bases, with 9 bases left between them. Here the CDR3 DNA reads TGTGCCAGCAGTATACAGGTAAATCAGCCCCAGCATTTT. Translating it yields CASSIQVNQPQHF. Based on the CDR3 plus reference TRBV28 and TRBJ1-5, the full variable domain is DVKVTQSSRYLVKRTGEKVFLECVQDMDHENMFWYRQDPGLGLRLIYFSYDVKMKEKGDIPEGYSVSREKKERFSLILESASTNQTSMYLCASSIQVNQPQHFGDGTRLSIL.

V usage is TRBV7-2 and J usage is TRBJ1-4; possible D gene TRBD1, 5 bases. The length of the CDR3 is 15 residues. CDR1 SGHTA and CDR2 FQGNSA come from the germline V gene. Deletions cut 1 base from V and 8 bases from J, with 14 bases between. CDR3 sequence (DNA): TGTGCCAGCAGCTTAGTAGGCCAGGGCGAAGAAAAACTGTTTTTT. It translates to CASSLVGQGEEKLFF.

The J gene is TRBJ2-3, the V gene TRBV18; D is perhaps TRBD2 (7 bases). This CDR3 spans 15 amino acids. Germline V lookup: CDR1 KGHSH, CDR2 LQKENI. Trimming removed 0 bases from V and 6 bases from J, with 13 bases in between. The CDR3 is CASSPPLGGADTQYF. The CDR3 bases are TGTGCCAGCTCACCACCCCTAGGGGGGGCGGATACGCAGTATTTT.

This clone is a singleton in its sample. The CDR3 protein is CASSFTPGGGQETQYF. In DNA, the CDR3 is TGTGCCAGCAGCTTCACCCCCGGGGGGGGACAAGAGACCCAGTACTTC. The chain links TRBV7-6 to TRBJ2-5; 8 positions match TRBD2. Trimming took 3 bases from V and 2 from J; bases not matched to a gene: 8. CDR3 length equals 16 residues. Germline-derived CDR1 and CDR2 are SGHVS and FNYEAQ.

The genes are TRBV7-2 and TRBJ1-5; D possibly corresponds to TRBD1 (6 bases). Per the germline V gene, CDR1 is SGHTA and CDR2 is FQGNSA. The CDR3 runs 15 residues. The V gene lost 4 bases and the J gene lost 7 bases, with 17 bases spanning the gap. The CDR3 loop reads CASSSASGAGQPQHF. The CDR3 DNA sequence: TGTGCCAGCAGCTCCGCTTCAGGGGCGGGGCAGCCCCAGCATTTT.

CDR3 region: CASSISEWKPQHF. As DNA, the CDR3 is TGTGCCAGTAGTATAAGTGAGTGGAAACCCCAGCATTTT. The J gene is TRBJ1-5, the V gene TRBV19; D gene ambiguous. Trimming removed 2 bases from V and 10 bases from J, with 12 bases in between. The CDR3 has 13 amino acids. The germline V gene has CDR1 LNHDA and CDR2 SQIVND (reference sequence).